This TCR beta chain comes out of a study of human T cells and chemical hapten exposure. General study findings and limits: With regard to DPC sensitization, TCRs above 1 in 1000 frequency did not change.

In the authors' workflow: Samples contained a median of roughly 96,000 TCRs, with a range of 23,224 to 690,600. TCRdb reprocessed the RACE reads with MiXCR, giving one entry per CDR3 protein. Clone size and V and J calls follow TCRdb, not the original study. The sample carries about 140,000 distinct CDR3 sequences, roughly 10% recorded once. At least ten counts were recorded for this clonotype. Antigen specificity is unknown. Time point here: patch test 2, 6 weeks after DPC sensitization. The treatment was: therapeutic diphenylcyclopropenone sensitization with weekly scalp DPC. Alopecia patients, 18 to 70 years old and DPC-suitable, served as donors. The study extracted total RNA from unfractionated whole blood. Looked up from germline, CDR1 is KGHDR and CDR2 is SFDVKD. The germline V and J ends were trimmed by 6 bases and 5 bases, with 13 bases remaining between them. The CDR3 extends over 14 amino acids.

This receptor was taken from a woman between 50 and 59 years old with alopecia areata. Some clones in this sample may be carry-over from other donors' samples. The rearrangement uses TRBV24-1 and TRBJ2-1, with unresolved D. The material sequenced was whole blood, taken in connection with sensitization to the hapten diphenylcyclopropenone (DPC). The CDR3 loop reads CATSLGPKNNEQFF. CDR3 bases: TGTGCCACCAGTCTCGGGCCAAAAAACAATGAGCAGTTCTTC.